This T cell receptor (beta chain) was captured in a study of response to subunit inactivated influenza vaccine. Study-wide points: Each seasonal influenza vaccination, the authors suggested, recruits few new T cells.

Only a few counts were recorded for this clonotype. Its antigen is unknown. TCRdb reprocessed the RT-PCR reads via MiXCR and lists one record per CDR3 protein. The sample has about 190,000 distinct CDR3 sequences, 14% seen once. The germline V and J ends were trimmed by 4 bases and 3 bases, with 9 bases remaining between them. The CDR3 spans 13 residues. This material consisted of CD8+ T cells sorted from PBMCs, taken around 5 days after vaccination. The gene calls are TRBV12-3 or TRBV12-4 and TRBJ1-1; the D gene is possibly TRBD1 (5 bases). This receptor was taken from a middle-aged man who received an inactivated influenza vaccine. The CDR3 is CASSSTQDTEAFF. CDR3 DNA: TGTGCCAGCAGTTCAACACAGGACACTGAAGCTTTCTTT.